The next 13 T cell receptor beta chains were all read from a single sample in a study of blood T cells in healthy people across ages. With a J-beta primer mix and a sample-barcoded 5' primer, a second PCR ran about 6 to 11 cycles. TCRdb reanalysed the 5' RACE reads using MiXCR and keeps one entry per CDR3 protein. Found here are 600,000 to 900,000 distinct CDR3 sequences, roughly 25% of them singletons; the top ten hold 3%. These data are also associated with another study on T cells of mothers and their children.

The material sequenced was blood. Receptors were obtained from a boy between 5 and 17 years old in good health.

The table lists this clonotype with a few counts. The rearrangement uses TRBV6-5 and TRBJ2-7; D ambiguous. The CDR3 sequence is 15 residues long. Per the germline V gene, CDR1 is MNHEY and CDR2 is SVGAGI. Trimming left V 0 bases short and J 3 bases short, with 12 bases between. In DNA, the CDR3 is TGTGCCAGCAGTTACTCGACCAGGTGGAACTACGAGCAGTACTTC. Protein sequence: CASSYSTRWNYEQYF.

V is TRBV5-1 and J is TRBJ2-7; no clear D. Trimming shortened V by 0 bases and J by 2 bases, and 9 bases separated the two germline ends. Germline values: CDR1 SGHRS, CDR2 YFSETQ. This CDR3 is 14 amino acids long. CDR3 residues: CASSLGPDPYEQYF. Here the CDR3 DNA reads TGCGCCAGCAGCTTGGGGCCGGATCCCTACGAGCAGTACTTC.

The rearrangement joins TRBV4-1 to TRBJ1-4; D ambiguous. The CDR3 loop spans 15 amino acids. Germline CDR1 reads MGHRA; CDR2 reads YSYEKL. V lost 1 base and J lost 7, with 13 bases in between. The CDR3 region has the DNA TGCGCCAGCAGCCAAGTGGCAGCCGGCGGTGAAAAACTGTTTTTT. This gives the protein CASSQVAAGGEKLFF.

The CDR3 DNA reads TGTGCCAGCAGCAACAGGGGGTTAGGCACCGGGGAGCTGTTTTTT. This encodes CASSNRGLGTGELFF. J is TRBJ2-2 and V is TRBV7-2; TRBD1 agrees at 8 bases. The trim removed 5 bases at V and 4 bases at J, leaving 6 bases unmatched. Germline CDR1 and CDR2: SGHTA and FQGNSA. The CDR3 sequence is 15 residues long.

In its sample, this clonotype was seen many times. The chain carries TRBV25-1 and TRBJ1-1; maybe TRBD1 (5 bases). The CDR3 length is 13 residues. Germline-derived CDR1 and CDR2 are MGHDK and SYGVNS. V was cut by 4 bases and J by 1 base, with 7 bases left in between. DNA of the CDR3: TGTGCCAGCAGTGCGGGGGGGAACACTGAAGCTTTCTTT. This encodes CASSAGGNTEAFF.

This clonotype was picked up a small number of times. The V gene is TRBV29-1, the J gene TRBJ2-5; tentative D call: TRBD1 (5 bases). The germline CDR1 and CDR2 sequences are SQVTM and ANQGSEA. The CDR3 runs to 13 residues. V was cut by 1 base and J by 7 bases, with 13 bases left in between. The CDR3 loop reads CSVEARARGTQYF. The CDR3 nucleotides are TGCAGCGTTGAAGCTAGGGCAAGGGGGACCCAGTACTTC.

This chain uses TRBV6-4 with TRBJ2-1; maybe TRBD2 (6 bases). Germline V gene lookup returns CDR1 MRHNA and CDR2 SNTAGT. The germline V and J ends were trimmed by 3 bases and 7 bases, with 16 bases remaining between them. The CDR3 is made up of 15 amino acids. The CDR3 DNA reads as TGTGCCAGCAGTGAAGGAGCGGGCAAGGTGAATGAGCAGTTCTTC. Translated, it gives CASSEGAGKVNEQFF.

This clonotype was picked up a small number of times. The gene calls are TRBV10-3 and TRBJ2-7, with D possibly TRBD2 on 6 matching bases. Germline V gene sequence: CDR1 ENHRY, CDR2 SYGVKD. CDR3 length equals 16 residues. Trimming removed 2 bases at V and 1 base at J, with 15 bases between. The CDR3 DNA follows: TGTGCCATCAGTGAGCCAGGAGACGGAGGGTCCTACGAGCAGTACTTC. It is translated as CAISEPGDGGSYEQYF.

This clonotype showed up just a few times. The junction departs from germline at one end; a sequencing error may be responsible. This chain uses TRBV9 with TRBJ1-1, with TRBD1 identical over 7 bases. Germline values: CDR1 SGDLS, CDR2 YYNGEE. The CDR3 runs to 11 residues. The CDR3 spells CASSVKGQLAF. In DNA form, the CDR3 reads TGTGCCAGCAGCGTAAAGGGACAGCTGGCTTTT.

This clonotype was detected only a few times. The rearrangement joins TRBV4-3 to TRBJ2-3, with D perhaps TRBD1 (6 bases). Trimming removed 0 bases from V and 2 bases from J, with 9 bases in between. CDR1 and CDR2 from the germline V gene are LGHNA and YSLEER. The CDR3 is made up of 15 amino acids. The CDR3 DNA follows: TGCGCCAGCAGCCAAGACGTGGGGGCCACAGATACGCAGTATTTT. Translation: CASSQDVGATDTQYF.

This clonotype was detected only a few times. V usage is TRBV27 and J usage is TRBJ2-7, with 10 positions matching TRBD1. Germline trimming cut 3 bases from V and 4 bases from J; bases unmatched to any gene: 6. The germline V gene encodes CDR1 MNHEY and CDR2 SMNVEV (reference sequence). The CDR3 consists of 15 residues. CDR3 nucleotides: TGTGCCAGCAGTTTCCGGGGACAGGGGTGGTACGAGCAGTACTTC. Its protein is CASSFRGQGWYEQYF.

This clonotype was counted between two and nine times. The chain recombines TRBV12-3 or TRBV12-4 with TRBJ2-2, with TRBD1 identical over 8 bases. The trim removed 5 bases at V and 6 bases at J, leaving 2 bases unmatched. This CDR3 comprises 13 residues. In DNA, the CDR3 is TGTGCCAGCAGTAAGACAGGGGCCGGGGAGCTGTTTTTT. It yields the protein CASSKTGAGELFF.

V gene TRBV5-1 combines with J gene TRBJ2-7; 10 bases agree with TRBD2. V dropped 1 base and J dropped 0; count of bases not matched to a gene: 7. The CDR3 extends over 17 amino acids. Germline V gene data show CDR1 as SGHRS and CDR2 as YFSETQ. The CDR3 loop reads CASSLQWTSGHSYEQYF. The CDR3 DNA reads as TGCGCCAGCAGCTTGCAGTGGACTAGCGGCCACTCCTACGAGCAGTACTTC.